A single sample gave rise to the 16 T cell receptor beta chains below, sequenced in a study of blood T cell repertoires in COVID-19. Some clones are missing from TCRdb's copy, which holds only in-frame ones; the method was immunoSEQ multiplex PCR. The data contain 350,000 to 500,000 clones, about 88% of them singletons. Material: PBMCs or T cells enriched from blood (not recorded which). These receptors all come from a young woman who had been exposed to COVID-19.

This clone was counted a single time. V gene TRBV20-1 combines with J gene TRBJ2-1; D remains unclear. Trimming shortened V by 3 bases and J by 0 bases, and 9 bases separated the two germline ends. The CDR3 length is 14 residues. CDR1 and CDR2 (germline): DFQATT, SNEGSKA (reference sequence). CDR3 nucleotides: TGCAGTGCTAGTGAGCAGTACTCCTACAATGAGCAGTTCTTC. This sequence encodes CSASEQYSYNEQFF.

The V call is TRBV18, the J call TRBJ2-5; TRBD2 aligns across 8 bases. This CDR3 spans 14 amino acids. V lost 2 bases, J lost 4 bases, and 3 bases stayed unmatched. Germline assignment: CDR1 KGHSH and CDR2 LQKENI. DNA of the CDR3: TGTGCCAGCTCACCAGGGCTAGCGGGAGAGACCCAGTACTTC. This gives the protein CASSPGLAGETQYF.

This chain connects TRBV5-4 to TRBJ1-1; D might be TRBD1 (5 bases). Germline V CDR1 and CDR2: SGHNT, YYREEE (reference sequence). Trimming stripped 1 base from V and 5 bases from J, with 12 bases between. The CDR3 is 14 amino acids. In nucleotides, the CDR3 is TGTGCCAGCAGCTTGAGGGGCGCGGGGACTGAAGCTTTCTTT. Translating it yields CASSLRGAGTEAFF.

The V and J genes are TRBV5-8 and TRBJ1-1, with 7 nucleotides matching TRBD1. Unmatched junction bases numbered 14, after V lost 1 base and J lost 5 bases. The CDR3 totals 17 residues. Germline CDR1 SGHTS, CDR2 YDEGEE. This chain's CDR3 is CASSLWVRGTSTTEAFF. CDR3 DNA: TGTGCCAGCAGCTTGTGGGTCAGGGGGACAAGTACGACTGAAGCTTTCTTT.

This chain joins TRBV27 and TRBJ1-2; TRBD1 is a possible D gene (6 bases). Deletions cut 5 bases from V and 4 bases from J, with 14 bases between. The CDR3 has 14 residues. Looked up from germline, CDR1 is MNHEY and CDR2 is SMNVEV (reference sequence). The CDR3 DNA follows: TGTGCCAGCAGTATACAGGGACCCCCCTATGGCTACACCTTC. The encoded protein is CASSIQGPPYGYTF.

The gene calls are TRBV7-8 and TRBJ1-6, with 9 positions matching TRBD1. The CDR3 runs to 18 residues. V gave up 5 bases and J gave up 4 bases; unmatched junction bases: 12. The germline gives CDR1 SGHVS, CDR2 FQNEAQ. The CDR3: CASSPTGGPSSYNSPLHF. Here the CDR3 DNA reads TGTGCCAGCAGCCCTACAGGGGGCCCCAGCAGTTATAATTCACCCCTCCACTTT. Full variable domain (missing parts from reference TRBV7-8 and TRBJ1-6): GAGVSQSPRYKVAKRGQDVALRCDPISGHVSLFWYQQALGQGPEFLTYFQNEAQLDKSGLPSDRFFAERPEGSVSTLKIQRTQQEDSAVYLCASSPTGGPSSYNSPLHFGNGTRLTVT.

This clone appeared once. The genes are TRBV24-1 and TRBJ2-5; 9 bases are shared with TRBD1. The CDR3 is 17 residues long. Germline V gene lookup returns CDR1 KGHDR and CDR2 SFDVKD. J lost 4 bases, V lost 4 bases, and 12 bases had no gene match. Written as DNA, the CDR3 is TGTGCCACCAGTGACACCGCCGGGACAGGGTTTGTAGAGACCCAGTACTTC. Translated: CATSDTAGTGFVETQYF.

V gene TRBV28 combines with J gene TRBJ2-1; 12 bases are shared with TRBD2. Germline CDR1 and CDR2: MDHEN and SYDVKM. Trimming took 6 bases from V and 6 from J; bases not matched to a gene: 6. This CDR3 has 15 residues. The CDR3 DNA reads as TGTGCCAGCAGCCAACCTAGCGGGGGGGCCAATGAGCAGTTCTTC. Its translation is CASSQPSGGANEQFF.

This CDR3 is CASSLDRARTGYEYQETQYF. CDR3 in DNA: TGTGCCAGCAGCTTAGATCGTGCTAGGACAGGCTATGAGTACCAAGAGACCCAGTACTTC. V usage is TRBV11-2 and J usage is TRBJ2-5, with 7 bases lining up with TRBD1. Germline V CDR1 and CDR2: SGHAT, FQNNGV. The V segment lost 0 bases and the J segment 0 bases; nucleotides outside the gene matches: 16. The CDR3 runs 20 residues.

The rearrangement links TRBV5-1 to TRBJ2-1, with D perhaps TRBD1 (6 bases). The CDR3 has 15 residues. Germline-derived CDR1 and CDR2 are SGHRS and YFSETQ. V was pared by 3 bases and J by 4 bases, with 14 bases between. The CDR3 loop is CASSSNRVIYNEQFF. The CDR3 region has the DNA TGCGCCAGCAGCTCGAACAGGGTGATATACAATGAGCAGTTCTTC.

V usage is TRBV3-1 (or the pseudogene TRBV3-2) and J usage is TRBJ2-2; TRBD2 might be the D (6 bases). The CDR3 has 13 residues. Germline V lookup: CDR1 LGHDT, CDR2 YNNKEL (reference sequence). V lost 7 bases and J 5 bases, leaving 11 bases between the germline ends. The CDR3 protein is CASIGGGTGELFF. Here the CDR3 DNA reads TGTGCCAGCATCGGAGGAGGGACCGGGGAGCTGTTTTTT.

Comments on this clone: Compared with germline, one end of the junction differs, possibly owing to a read error. The chain is built from TRBV5-1 and TRBJ2-7, with D uncertain. This CDR3 contains 12 residues. Germline CDR1 is SGHRS and CDR2 is YFSETQ. This CDR3 reads CASSAHSNEQYF. The CDR3 nucleotides are TGCGCCAGCAGCGCGCACTCCAACGAGCAGTACTTC.

The V call is TRBV9, the J call TRBJ1-4; D gene uncertain. V shed 0 bases and J shed 10 bases, with 19 bases lying between them. The V gene's germline CDR1 is SGDLS and CDR2 YYNGEE. This CDR3 comprises 16 residues. The chain's CDR3 is CASSVVQRRTEGKLFF. In DNA, the CDR3 is TGTGCCAGCAGCGTAGTTCAACGTCGGACGGAGGGAAAACTGTTTTTT.

Remarks on this clone: Other nucleotide sequences from this sample produce the same CDR3. J is TRBJ2-7 and V is TRBV15; D call uncertain. Trimming cost V 0 bases and J 0 bases, with 6 bases left between them. The CDR3 spans 14 residues. The germline V gene has CDR1 LNHNV and CDR2 YYDKDF (reference sequence). CDR3 region: CATSRDRSSYEQYF. The CDR3 DNA follows: TGTGCCACCAGCAGAGACAGAAGCTCCTACGAGCAGTACTTC.

The chain carries TRBV4-3 and TRBJ1-2; 10 bases map to TRBD1. Trimming took 4 bases from V and 8 from J; bases not matched to a gene: 7. Looked up from germline, CDR1 is LGHNA and CDR2 is YSLEER. The CDR3 has 14 amino acids. CDR3 residues: CASSRSGTGVGYTF. The CDR3 DNA reads TGCGCCAGCAGCCGCTCCGGGACAGGGGTCGGCTACACCTTC.

The rearrangement links TRBV16 to TRBJ1-4; a possible D gene is TRBD1 (6 bases). With 1 base removed from V and 6 bases from J, the gap between germline ends came to 15 bases. In germline, CDR1 is KGHSY, CDR2 FQNENV. The CDR3 is 16 residues long. The CDR3 reads CASSQWGTGLDEKLFF. The CDR3 nucleotides read TGTGCCAGCAGCCAATGGGGCACAGGGTTGGATGAAAAACTGTTTTTT.